This paragraph reports one T cell receptor (beta chain). The repertoire was sequenced with immunoSEQ multiplex PCR; TCRdb's copy has only in-frame clones and lacks some. The table includes approximately 1.4 million clones, approximately 98% detected once. The record originates from a study of shared clonotypes between healthy human individuals. The ends were cut back, 6 bases at V and 9 bases at J, with 15 bases in the middle. The length of the CDR3 is 13 residues. CDR1 is SGHDN, CDR2 FVKESK, per germline. V and J are TRBV14 and TRBJ2-1, with D perhaps matching TRBD1 or TRBD2 (5 bases each). What was sequenced was naive CD4+ T cells sorted from blood. Subset meaning: CD45RA+ positively selected. This receptor was identified in a man aged 30 to 39 in good health. The CDR3 spells CASSPGTWSEQFF. Written as DNA, the CDR3 is TGTGCCAGCAGTCCAGGGACGTGGAGTGAGCAGTTCTTC.